The clone carrying this T cell receptor (beta chain) was picked up many times. As yet, its antigen is unknown. This sample was included in a study of T-cell reconstitution after alpha-beta-depleted transplantation in children. Study-wide points: Surviving recipient T cells and intrathymic progenitors accounted for some patients' high TCRbeta diversity at day 60. Several hundred expanded graft clones reportedly supplied alpha-beta T cells about two months after transplant. One year post-transplant, T-cell counts and diversity were largely derived from T cells produced anew.

TCRbeta library preparation incorporated unique molecular identifiers. TCRdb used MiXCR to reprocess the PCR reads, holding one entry per CDR3 protein. In the table there are 65,000 to 70,000 distinct CDR3 sequences, just under 5% of which are singletons. Germline loops: CDR1 LGHDT, CDR2 YNNKEL (reference sequence). V was clipped by 4 bases and J by 5 bases, with 10 bases between them. The CDR3 totals 13 residues. This clonotype originated in a boy under two years old who had a stem cell transplant for acute myeloid leukemia, so the T cells may come from the graft donor. Sequenced here: PBMCs, mostly from graft donor cells, sampled 180 days after TCRalphabeta/CD19-depleted stem cell transplant. The chain joins TRBV3-1 to TRBJ2-3; D remains unclear. The CDR3 region has the DNA TGTGCCAGCAGCCGAGAAGCCTTAGATACGCAGTATTTT. Protein sequence: CASSREALDTQYF.